This TCR beta chain derives from a study of tumor and adjacent non-tumor tissue in lung cancer. Study in general: Around 4.5 million productive TCRbeta reads were obtained per sample on average.

About this clonotype: Its antigen is unidentified. The junction differs from germline at one of its ends, possibly a read error.

Points from the study as a whole: Tumor repertoires had a smaller top 100 clone share than normal lung.

The germline gives CDR1 MDHEN, CDR2 SYDVKM. The CDR3 runs to 14 residues. Three rounds of nested PCR, following a modified ARM-PCR protocol, produced the TCRbeta library. TCRdb reanalysed the multiplex PCR reads using MiXCR and keeps one entry per CDR3 protein. The sample consists of about 66,000 distinct CDR3 sequences, approximately 73% of them appearing once. No cell sorting was done before RNA was extracted from the tissue. The origin of this receptor is a man between 60 and 70 years old with non-small cell lung cancer. V is TRBV28 and J is TRBJ1-2; D might be TRBD1 (5 bases). The sequencing input was lung tumor tissue. CDR3 loop: CVSSSGGIPHGYTF. DNA of the CDR3: TGTGTCAGCAGTTCGGGGGGTATACCTCATGGCTACACCTTC.